These 25 T cell receptor beta chains came from one sample sequenced in a study of T cells in Graves' hyperthyroidism and ophthalmopathy. The CDR3 regions of TCR beta were amplified from RNA transcripts. TCR CDR3 regions were first amplified by RT-PCR with HTBI primers. MiXCR, run by TCRdb on the multiplex PCR reads, gives a single entry per CDR3 protein. Of fewer than 400,000 distinct CDR3 sequences listed, around an eighth are singletons. Sequenced input: blood. Source of these receptors: a man aged 50 to 60 with Graves' ophthalmopathy.

This clonotype was seen repeatedly, ten times or more. This sequence joins TRBV7-9 and TRBJ2-5, with D possibly being TRBD2 (6 bases). The ends were cut back, 0 bases at V and 0 bases at J, with 14 bases in the middle. Germline CDR1 SEHNR, CDR2 FQNEAQ (reference sequence). This CDR3 contains 17 residues. This CDR3 reads CASSLAREGRHQETQYF. In DNA form, the CDR3 reads TGTGCCAGCAGCTTAGCGCGGGAAGGGCGGCACCAAGAGACCCAGTACTTC.

This chain connects TRBV15 to TRBJ2-1; 7 nucleotides match TRBD1. The V gene end was trimmed by 5 bases and the J gene end by 0 bases; junction bases not matched to a gene: 4. CDR1 is LNHNV and CDR2 is YYDKDF in the germline V gene (reference sequence). The CDR3 contains 15 residues. CDR3 in amino acids: CATSRRDSSYNEQFF. CDR3 bases: TGTGCCACCAGCCGCCGGGACAGCTCCTACAATGAGCAGTTCTTC.

There are many counts of this clonotype. The chain combines TRBV4-1 with TRBJ2-3; maybe TRBD2 (6 bases). CDR1 MGHRA and CDR2 YSYEKL come from the germline V gene. The V end was cut by 5 bases, the J end by 0 bases, with 12 bases between. The CDR3 spans 15 residues. The CDR3 region is CASSERVTSTDTQYF. The CDR3 bases are TGCGCCAGCAGCGAGCGGGTTACTAGCACAGATACGCAGTATTTT.

This clonotype showed up just a few times. This chain joins TRBV19 and TRBJ1-2, with D maybe TRBD1 (5 bases). Trimming removed 8 bases at V and 6 bases at J, with 22 bases between. CDR3 length equals 15 residues. The V gene's germline CDR1 is LNHDA and CDR2 SQIVND (reference sequence). The CDR3 bases are TGTGCCAGTCAAGAGTCCGTCACCCTAGGGGATGGCTACACCTTC. Protein product: CASQESVTLGDGYTF.

This clonotype was seen a handful of times. The chain combines TRBV10-2 with TRBJ2-1; D remains unclear. Trimming removed 8 bases from V and 4 bases from J, with 15 bases in between. The germline V gene has CDR1 WSHSY and CDR2 SAAADI. The CDR3 runs 14 residues. CDR3 in DNA: TGCGCCAGCTCCGTTCGGCAGAAGTACAATGAGCAGTTCTTC. This encodes CASSVRQKYNEQFF.

The chain couples TRBV25-1 to TRBJ2-2, with 8 bases matching TRBD1. CDR3 length: 16 residues. The J segment lost 6 bases and the V segment lost 5 bases, leaving 11 bases of the junction unmatched. Germline V gives CDR1 MGHDK, CDR2 SYGVNS. Here the CDR3 reads CASSRTGGQGSGELFF. The CDR3 region has the DNA TGTGCCAGCAGTCGAACCGGAGGACAGGGCTCCGGGGAGCTGTTTTTT.

This clonotype was recorded many times. The rearrangement links TRBV29-1 to TRBJ2-1, with 7 bases aligning to TRBD2. This CDR3 is 12 amino acids long. V shed 4 bases and J 8 bases; nucleotides not matched to a gene: 5. CDR1 is SQVTM, CDR2 ANQGSEA, per germline. The CDR3 spells CSVGGSRDEQFF. CDR3 bases: TGCAGCGTTGGCGGGAGCAGGGATGAGCAGTTCTTC.

This clonotype has ten or more counts. The gene calls are TRBV2 and TRBJ1-1; TRBD1 aligns across 9 bases. This CDR3 spans 13 amino acids. Germline V CDR1 and CDR2: SNHLY, FYNNEI. V trimming: 5 bases; J trimming: 7 bases; junction bases outside the gene matches: 5. The CDR3 nucleotides are TGTGCCAGCAGTCGGGACAGGGCCTTTGAAGCTTTCTTT. It is translated as CASSRDRAFEAFF.

This clonotype turned up a few times. The rearrangement links TRBV7-9 to TRBJ2-7; 9 bases line up with TRBD1. The CDR3 is made up of 15 amino acids. V shed 7 bases and J 5 bases; nucleotides not matched to a gene: 12. The germline gives CDR1 SEHNR, CDR2 FQNEAQ (reference sequence). This CDR3 is CASTPWGTGGDEQYF. CDR3 coding DNA: TGTGCCAGCACCCCTTGGGGAACAGGGGGCGACGAGCAGTACTTC.

This clonotype was seen at least ten times. This chain joins TRBV2 and TRBJ2-7; 7 nucleotides agree with TRBD1. The V and J ends lost 6 bases and 0 bases, in that order; junction bases with no gene match: 5. The germline CDR1 and CDR2 sequences are SNHLY and FYNNEI. This CDR3 region has 14 residues. The CDR3 region is CASRQGQVSYEQYF. The CDR3 nucleotides read TGTGCCAGCAGGCAAGGACAGGTCTCCTACGAGCAGTACTTC. The full variable domain, with the rest looked up from reference TRBV2 and TRBJ2-7, is EPEVTQTPSHQVTQMGQEVILRCVPISNHLYFYWYRQILGQKVEFLVSFYNNEISEKSEIFDDQFSVERPDGSNFTLKIRSTKLEDSAMYFCASRQGQVSYEQYFGPGTRLTVT.

The CDR3 DNA reads as TGCAGCGTTGAAGAGCACACAGTTATCCGGGAGACCCAGTACTTC. This sequence encodes CSVEEHTVIRETQYF. The genes are TRBV29-1 and TRBJ2-5, with D hard to call. Trimming shortened V by 0 bases and J by 5 bases, and 16 bases separated the two germline ends. CDR1 is SQVTM and CDR2 is ANQGSEA in the germline V gene. The CDR3 has 15 residues.

The chain uses TRBV20-1 and TRBJ1-4, with D maybe TRBD1 (6 bases). Germline CDR1 and CDR2: DFQATT and SNEGSKA (reference sequence). V dropped 7 bases and J dropped 3 bases, with 12 bases sitting between them. This CDR3 has 13 residues. The CDR3 protein is CSVPRGANEKLFF. As DNA, the CDR3 is TGCAGTGTCCCGAGGGGGGCTAATGAAAAACTGTTTTTT.

This clonotype showed up many times. This chain uses TRBV27 with TRBJ2-7; 8 nucleotides align to TRBD2. The CDR3 length is 15 residues. With V trimmed by 6 bases and J by 2 bases, 9 bases remained unmatched. Looked up from germline, CDR1 is MNHEY and CDR2 is SMNVEV (reference sequence). The CDR3 DNA sequence: TGTGCCAGCAGACTGGGCACTAGCGGTGCCTACGAGCAGTACTTC. This encodes CASRLGTSGAYEQYF.

This clonotype has just a few counts. V is TRBV28 and J is TRBJ2-7; TRBD2 matches at 8 bases. The CDR3 extends over 16 amino acids. V shed 3 bases and J 0 bases; nucleotides not matched to a gene: 7. Germline V lookup: CDR1 MDHEN, CDR2 SYDVKM. The CDR3 here is CASSFALAELSYEQYF. In DNA form, the CDR3 reads TGTGCCAGCAGTTTCGCACTAGCGGAACTCTCCTACGAGCAGTACTTC.

J is TRBJ2-7 and V is TRBV5-1, with 10 bases identical to TRBD2. The CDR3 length is 17 residues. The V and J ends lost 4 bases and 4 bases, in that order; junction bases with no gene match: 14. CDR1 and CDR2 from the germline V gene are SGHRS and YFSETQ. CDR3 DNA: TGCGCCAGCAGCAAGGAGGGACTAGCGAGAGAATTTTACGAGCAGTACTTC. It is translated as CASSKEGLAREFYEQYF.

This clonotype showed up just a few times. The CDR3 region is CASSERDRVIYEQYF. The CDR3 nucleotides are TGTGCCAGCAGCGAACGGGACAGGGTAATCTACGAGCAGTACTTC. The gene calls are TRBV11-3 and TRBJ2-7; 9 nucleotides line up with TRBD1. The CDR3 sequence is 15 residues long. The germline gives CDR1 SGHNT, CDR2 YENEEA. Trimming removed 5 bases from V and 3 bases from J; junction bases left unmatched: 8.

This clonotype was counted between two and nine times. The chain employs TRBV2 and TRBJ1-3; D is undetermined. The V and J ends lost 7 bases and 4 bases respectively, with 17 bases between them. This CDR3 contains 15 residues. Germline lookup yields CDR1 SNHLY and CDR2 FYNNEI. DNA of the CDR3: TGTGCCAGCAACGCCCACGGGCAGCTGGGAAACACCATATATTTT. Its translation is CASNAHGQLGNTIYF.

This clonotype was seen at least ten times. The germline gene is not matched at one end of the junction; a read error may be the cause. The CDR3 reads CASSIGQSTDTQYF. The CDR3, as DNA: TGCGCCAGCAGCATCGGACAGAGCACAGATACGCAGTATTTT. This chain joins TRBV19 and TRBJ2-3; tentative D call: TRBD1 (6 bases). Germline V CDR1 and CDR2: LNHDA, SQIVND (reference sequence). This CDR3 region has 14 residues.

CDR3 amino acids: CASSVAFPQSRDEAFF. Here the CDR3 DNA reads TGTGCCAGCAGCGTAGCTTTTCCTCAATCGCGAGATGAAGCTTTCTTT. V usage is TRBV9 and J usage is TRBJ1-1, with no clear D. The CDR3 runs 16 residues. CDR1 is SGDLS and CDR2 is YYNGEE in the germline V gene. The germline V and J ends were trimmed by 0 bases and 7 bases, with 19 bases remaining between them.

The J gene is TRBJ2-3, the V gene TRBV6-5; D call uncertain. Germline CDR1 reads MNHEY; CDR2 reads SVGAGI. The ends were cut back, 2 bases at V and 0 bases at J, with 9 bases in the middle. The CDR3 length is 15 residues. The CDR3 loop reads CASSYIGLSTDTQYF. CDR3 bases: TGTGCCAGCAGTTACATCGGGCTTAGCACAGATACGCAGTATTTT.

This clonotype was seen repeatedly, ten times or more. The V gene is TRBV6-1, the J gene TRBJ1-2; TRBD1 aligns across 7 bases. CDR1 MNHNS and CDR2 SASEGT come from the germline V gene. This CDR3 is 16 amino acids long. V trimming: 7 bases; J trimming: 3 bases; junction bases outside the gene matches: 14. The CDR3: CASKSDRVIAYYGYTF. CDR3 in DNA: TGTGCCAGCAAGTCCGACAGGGTAATTGCCTACTATGGCTACACCTTC.

The CDR3 region has the DNA TGCAGTGCTAGAGATGGCAGGGCTTATAGCAATCAGCCCCAGCATTTT. It is translated as CSARDGRAYSNQPQHF. The chain employs TRBV20-1 and TRBJ1-5, with a weak D call TRBD1 (5 bases). The ends were cut back, 0 bases at V and 0 bases at J, with 12 bases in the middle. Germline values: CDR1 DFQATT, CDR2 SNEGSKA (reference sequence). The CDR3 has 16 amino acids.

At least ten counts were recorded for this clonotype. The chain joins TRBV20-1 to TRBJ2-1; D call uncertain. Trimming took off 0 bases at V and 8 bases at J, with 17 bases between the two ends. Per germline, CDR1 DFQATT and CDR2 SNEGSKA (reference sequence). This CDR3 comprises 15 residues. CDR3: CSARDREELGYEQFF. DNA for the CDR3: TGCAGTGCTAGAGATCGAGAAGAGCTCGGATATGAGCAGTTCTTC.

The J gene is TRBJ2-7, the V gene TRBV9; 8 bases are shared with TRBD2. From germline, CDR1 is SGDLS and CDR2 YYNGEE. The CDR3 is 15 amino acids. The trim removed 0 bases at V and 1 base at J, leaving 3 bases unmatched. The CDR3 reads CASSVDAGGSYEQYF. In DNA, the CDR3 is TGTGCCAGCAGCGTAGATGCGGGGGGATCCTACGAGCAGTACTTC.

This clonotype was recorded many times. This rearrangement joins TRBV2 to TRBJ2-3; D remains unclear. The V end was cut by 4 bases, the J end by 0 bases, with 8 bases between. Germline V gene sequence: CDR1 SNHLY, CDR2 FYNNEI. The CDR3 spans 14 residues. CDR3 region: CASSALGSTDTQYF. Here the CDR3 DNA reads TGTGCCAGCAGTGCGTTGGGCAGCACAGATACGCAGTATTTT.